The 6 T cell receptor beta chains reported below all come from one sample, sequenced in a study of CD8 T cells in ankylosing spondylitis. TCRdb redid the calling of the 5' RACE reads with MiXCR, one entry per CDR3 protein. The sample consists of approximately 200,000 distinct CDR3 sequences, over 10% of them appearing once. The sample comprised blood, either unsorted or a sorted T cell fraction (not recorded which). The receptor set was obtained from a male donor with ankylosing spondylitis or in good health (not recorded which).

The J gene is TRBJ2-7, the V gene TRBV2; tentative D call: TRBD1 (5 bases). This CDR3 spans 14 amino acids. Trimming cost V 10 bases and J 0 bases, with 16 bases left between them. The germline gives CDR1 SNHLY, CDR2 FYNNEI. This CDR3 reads CATETDESSYEQYF. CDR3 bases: TGTGCCACGGAGACAGACGAAAGCTCCTACGAGCAGTACTTC.

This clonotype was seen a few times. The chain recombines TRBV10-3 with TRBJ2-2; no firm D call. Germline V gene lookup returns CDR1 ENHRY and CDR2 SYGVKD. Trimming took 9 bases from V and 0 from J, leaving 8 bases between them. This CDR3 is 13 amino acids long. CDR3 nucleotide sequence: TGTGCCATAGAACACTCGAACACCGGGGAGCTGTTTTTT. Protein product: CAIEHSNTGELFF.

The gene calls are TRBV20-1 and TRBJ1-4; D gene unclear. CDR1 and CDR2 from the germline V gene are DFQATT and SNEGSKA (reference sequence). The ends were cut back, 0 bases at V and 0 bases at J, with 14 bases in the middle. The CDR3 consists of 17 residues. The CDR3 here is CSARESDTLATNEKLFF. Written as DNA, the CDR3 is TGCAGTGCTAGAGAGAGTGACACTCTGGCAACTAATGAAAAACTGTTTTTT.

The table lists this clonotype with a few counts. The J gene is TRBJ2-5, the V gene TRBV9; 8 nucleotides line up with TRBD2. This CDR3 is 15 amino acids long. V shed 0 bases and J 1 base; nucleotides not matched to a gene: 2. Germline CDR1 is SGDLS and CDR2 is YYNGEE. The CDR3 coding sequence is TGTGCCAGCAGCGTAGGCGGGAGGCTCCAAGAGACCCAGTACTTC. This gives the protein CASSVGGRLQETQYF.

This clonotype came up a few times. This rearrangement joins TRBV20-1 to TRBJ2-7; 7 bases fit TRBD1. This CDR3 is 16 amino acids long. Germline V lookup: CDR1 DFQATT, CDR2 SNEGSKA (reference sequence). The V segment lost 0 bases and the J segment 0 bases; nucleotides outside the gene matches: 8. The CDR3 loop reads CSARDVRGPHSYEQYF. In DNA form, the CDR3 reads TGCAGTGCTAGAGATGTAAGGGGGCCGCACTCCTACGAGCAGTACTTC.

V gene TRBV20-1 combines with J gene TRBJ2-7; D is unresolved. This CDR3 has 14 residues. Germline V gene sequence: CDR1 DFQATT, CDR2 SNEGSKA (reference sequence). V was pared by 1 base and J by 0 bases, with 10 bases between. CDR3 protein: CSARAPQSSYEQYF. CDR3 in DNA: TGCAGTGCTAGAGCCCCCCAGAGCTCCTACGAGCAGTACTTC.